This T cell receptor beta chain derives from a study of blood T cell repertoires in COVID-19. Overall study: Sites in the United States, Italy and Spain provided acute and convalescent COVID-19 samples. PBMCs, B-cell-depleted T cells, or T cells provided the cDNA or gDNA that made up the material.

Authors' analysis steps: Estimation of nucleated cell counts relied on the amplification of reference gene primers. The table came from immunoSEQ multiplex PCR; TCRdb's copy has only in-frame clones and leaves some out. The D gene and trimming were derived from the DNA, and the V and J assignments and clone size from that table. Among some 120,000 clones listed, over 60% were seen once. This CDR3 is 18 amino acids long. Unmatched junction bases numbered 5, after V lost 1 base and J lost 0 bases. Germline CDR1 and CDR2: LNHNV and YYDKDF (reference sequence). The sequenced sample consisted of peripheral blood. The clonotype comes from a human donor in a cohort sampled during active COVID-19. The gene calls are TRBV15 and TRBJ2-6, with TRBD1 matching 8 bases. CDR3 sequence (DNA): TGTGCCACCAGCAGAGGACAGGGGACCCCCTCTGGGGCCAACGTCCTGACTTTC. Amino acids: CATSRGQGTPSGANVLTF.